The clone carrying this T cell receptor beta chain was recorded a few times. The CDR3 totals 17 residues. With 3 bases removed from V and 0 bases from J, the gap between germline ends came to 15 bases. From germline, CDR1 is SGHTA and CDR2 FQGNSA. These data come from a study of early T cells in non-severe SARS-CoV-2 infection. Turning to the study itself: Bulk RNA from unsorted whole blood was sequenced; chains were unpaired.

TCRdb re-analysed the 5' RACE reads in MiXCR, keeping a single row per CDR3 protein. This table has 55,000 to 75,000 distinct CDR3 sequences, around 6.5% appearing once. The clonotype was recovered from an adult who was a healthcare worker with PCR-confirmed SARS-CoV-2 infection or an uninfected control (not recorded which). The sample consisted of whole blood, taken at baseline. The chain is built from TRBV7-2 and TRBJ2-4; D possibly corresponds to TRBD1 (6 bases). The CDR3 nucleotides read TGTGCCAGCAGCTTTAGGGGGACAATGCTAGCCAAAAACATTCAGTACTTC. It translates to CASSFRGTMLAKNIQYF. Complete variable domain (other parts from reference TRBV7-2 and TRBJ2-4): GAGVSQSPSNKVTEKGKDVELRCDPISGHTALYWYRQSLGQGLEFLIYFQGNSAPDKSGLPSDRFSAERTGGSVSTLTIQRTQQEDSAVYLCASSFRGTMLAKNIQYFGAGTRLSVL.